These 5 T cell receptor beta chains originate from one sample sequenced in a study of blood T cell repertoires in COVID-19 (TCRdb year 2020). The receptor library was made with the immunoSEQ multiplex PCR assay. Held by TCRdb, this immuneACCESS table contains in-frame sequences only and omits some clones. Under half of the omission traces to an unresolved V gene where checked; the cause of the rest is unknown. Within this sample are approximately 260,000 clones, with roughly 80% of them counted one time only. Of the sample, around 12% falls within the top ten clones. The sequenced sample was peripheral blood. These receptors were collected from a woman in her sixties or seventies with active or convalescent COVID-19.

V is TRBV9 and J is TRBJ1-3; D may be TRBD1 (6 bases). V shed 0 bases and J shed 0 bases, with 13 bases lying between them. The V gene's germline CDR1 is SGDLS and CDR2 YYNGEE. This CDR3 is built from 17 residues. CDR3 DNA sequence: TGTGCCAGCAGCGTAGAGATAGGACAGCTCTCTGGAAACACCATATATTTT. Translated, it gives CASSVEIGQLSGNTIYF.

The chain has TRBV11-3 and TRBJ1-1; 10 bases agree with TRBD1. This CDR3 contains 12 residues. The germline gives CDR1 SGHNT, CDR2 YENEEA. Trimming at V came to 4 bases and at J to 11 bases, leaving 4 bases not matched to a gene. The CDR3 DNA reads as TGTGCCAGCAGCTCTAGACAGGGGGCCGCTTTCTTT. Translated, it gives CASSSRQGAAFF.

This chain uses TRBV7-9 with TRBJ2-2, with D perhaps matching TRBD1 (6 bases). The CDR3 is 18 residues long. Germline V gene lookup returns CDR1 SEHNR and CDR2 FQNEAQ (reference sequence). V was cut by 5 bases and J by 0 bases, with 19 bases left in between. CDR3 nucleotide sequence: TGTGCCAGCAGCCGTGATCGGCCAGGGGCCACGAACACCGGGGAGCTGTTTTTT. Amino acid sequence: CASSRDRPGATNTGELFF.

The chain joins TRBV7-8 to TRBJ1-1, with D perhaps TRBD1 (6 bases). Germline V lookup: CDR1 SGHVS, CDR2 FQNEAQ. The CDR3 consists of 15 residues. The V and J ends lost 0 bases and 4 bases respectively, with 12 bases between them. CDR3 nucleotides: TGTGCCAGCAGCTTAGCGAGGGGGTCCGGCACTGAAGCTTTCTTT. Translated: CASSLARGSGTEAFF. Full variable domain (remainder filled in from reference TRBV7-8 and TRBJ1-1): GAGVSQSPRYKVAKRGQDVALRCDPISGHVSLFWYQQALGQGPEFLTYFQNEAQLDKSGLPSDRFFAERPEGSVSTLKIQRTQQEDSAVYLCASSLARGSGTEAFFGQGTRLTVV.

The rearrangement uses TRBV5-1 and TRBJ2-7; TRBD2 agrees at 12 bases. The CDR3 length is 17 residues. CDR1 and CDR2 from the germline V gene are SGHRS and YFSETQ. V lost 3 bases, J lost 2 bases, and 9 bases stayed unmatched. CDR3 loop: CASSSWPPSGGAYEQYF. In nucleotides, the CDR3 is TGCGCCAGCAGCTCGTGGCCACCTAGCGGGGGGGCCTACGAGCAGTACTTC. Full variable domain (remainder filled in from reference TRBV5-1 and TRBJ2-7): KAGVTQTPRYLIKTRGQQVTLSCSPISGHRSVSWYQQTPGQGLQFLFEYFSETQRNKGNFPGRFSGRQFSNSRSEMNVSTLELGDSALYLCASSSWPPSGGAYEQYFGPGTRLTVT.